Listed below are T cell receptor beta chains from one sample, sequenced in a study of CD8 T cells in ankylosing spondylitis. TCRdb used MiXCR to reprocess the 5' RACE reads, holding one entry per CDR3 protein. The sample carries some 130,000 distinct CDR3 sequences, approximately 13% recorded once. The material sequenced was blood, either unsorted or a sorted T cell fraction (not recorded which). These receptor sequences come from a female donor with ankylosing spondylitis or in good health (not recorded which). Each CDR3 is given with its conserved first and last residue. Each record gives: D gene, J gene, clone size, V gene, CDR3 protein, CDR3 DNA. D genes are given only for firm matches. Only some rows state a clone size, as once, few, many or a class for expanded clones.

d_call: NA
j_call: TRBJ2-4
clone_size: many
v_call: TRBV27
cdr3_aa: CASGRGIQYF
cdr3_nt: TGTGCCAGCGGGCGCGGCATTCAGTACTTC

d_call: NA
j_call: TRBJ1-3
clone_size: many
v_call: TRBV2
cdr3_aa: CARGDQGRNTIYF
cdr3_nt: TGTGCCAGGGGGGACCAGGGGAGAAACACCATATATTTT

d_call: NA
j_call: TRBJ1-1
clone_size: NA
v_call: TRBV7-6
cdr3_aa: CASSPERGEAFF
cdr3_nt: TGTGCCAGCAGCCCTGAAAGGGGTGAAGCTTTCTTT

d_call: NA
j_call: TRBJ2-5
clone_size: few
v_call: TRBV19
cdr3_aa: CASSMRFSVPETQYF
cdr3_nt: TGTGCCAGTAGTATGAGGTTTTCAGTCCCAGAGACCCAGTACTTC

d_call: NA
j_call: TRBJ1-2
clone_size: many
v_call: TRBV6-1
cdr3_aa: CASSRGGGYGYTF
cdr3_nt: TGTGCCAGCAGTCGGGGTGGAGGCTATGGCTACACCTTC

d_call: TRBD2
j_call: TRBJ2-1
clone_size: few
v_call: TRBV11-2
cdr3_aa: CASSLDGTSGGAYNEQFF
cdr3_nt: TGTGCCAGCAGCTTGGATGGGACTAGCGGGGGGGCGTACAATGAGCAGTTCTTC

d_call: NA
j_call: TRBJ2-2
clone_size: many
v_call: TRBV6-1
cdr3_aa: CASSPGALGYTGELFF
cdr3_nt: TGTGCCAGCAGTCCAGGGGCGTTGGGTTACACCGGGGAGCTGTTTTTT

d_call: NA
j_call: TRBJ2-2
clone_size: NA
v_call: TRBV12-3/TRBV12-4
cdr3_aa: CASSLIGPLAGGELFF
cdr3_nt: TGTGCCAGCAGTTTGATCGGACCTCTTGCGGGCGGGGAGCTGTTTTTT

d_call: TRBD2
j_call: TRBJ2-3
clone_size: few
v_call: TRBV4-2
cdr3_aa: CASSRMNVPGLAGTGTDTQYF
cdr3_nt: TGTGCCAGCAGCCGTATGAACGTCCCGGGACTAGCCGGAACCGGCACAGATACGCAGTATTTT

d_call: TRBD2
j_call: TRBJ2-1
clone_size: many
v_call: TRBV7-3
cdr3_aa: CASSLSSSGNEQFF
cdr3_nt: TGTGCCAGCAGCTTAAGCTCTAGCGGCAATGAGCAGTTCTTC

d_call: NA
j_call: TRBJ2-5
clone_size: many
v_call: TRBV5-1
cdr3_aa: CASSLERRETQYF
cdr3_nt: TGCGCCAGCAGCTTGGAAAGGCGGGAGACCCAGTACTTC

d_call: TRBD2
j_call: TRBJ2-1
clone_size: many
v_call: TRBV6-4
cdr3_aa: CASGMNLAGGPDEQFF
cdr3_nt: TGTGCCAGCGGGATGAACCTAGCGGGAGGGCCTGATGAGCAGTTCTTC

d_call: NA
j_call: TRBJ2-5
clone_size: few
v_call: TRBV5-1
cdr3_aa: CASSLGMRQSLMETQYF
cdr3_nt: TGCGCCAGCAGTCTGGGGATGAGACAGTCCCTGATGGAGACCCAGTACTTC

d_call: NA
j_call: TRBJ1-6
clone_size: many
v_call: TRBV20-1
cdr3_aa: CSARVNSNNSPLHF
cdr3_nt: TGCAGTGCTAGAGTGAACAGTAATAATTCACCCCTCCACTTT

d_call: TRBD2
j_call: TRBJ2-2
clone_size: few
v_call: TRBV7-3
cdr3_aa: CASSLSGTSGAGELFF
cdr3_nt: TGTGCCAGCAGCTTATCCGGGACTAGCGGGGCCGGGGAGCTGTTTTTT

d_call: NA
j_call: TRBJ1-2
clone_size: many
v_call: TRBV12-3/TRBV12-4
cdr3_aa: CASRRDAANYGYTF
cdr3_nt: TGTGCCAGCAGGAGGGACGCCGCTAACTATGGCTACACCTTC

d_call: NA
j_call: TRBJ2-2
clone_size: NA
v_call: TRBV10-3
cdr3_aa: CAISAGSPTGELFF
cdr3_nt: TGTGCCATCAGTGCAGGGTCACCCACCGGGGAGCTGTTTTTT

d_call: NA
j_call: TRBJ2-2
clone_size: NA
v_call: TRBV6-5
cdr3_aa: CASSYVAAANTGELFF
cdr3_nt: TGTGCCAGCAGTTATGTAGCAGCCGCGAACACCGGGGAGCTGTTTTTT

d_call: TRBD1
j_call: TRBJ2-7
clone_size: few
v_call: TRBV5-4
cdr3_aa: CASSLSRTGGNFGLAYEQYF
cdr3_nt: TGTGCCAGCAGCTTGAGTCGGACAGGGGGGAATTTTGGACTAGCATACGAGCAGTACTTC

d_call: TRBD1
j_call: TRBJ1-1
clone_size: few
v_call: TRBV29-1
cdr3_aa: CSVVGGTGGLFTEAFF
cdr3_nt: TGCAGCGTCGTGGGGGGGACAGGGGGCTTGTTCACTGAAGCTTTCTTT

d_call: NA
j_call: TRBJ2-3
clone_size: many
v_call: TRBV27
cdr3_aa: CATTRADGFTDTQYF
cdr3_nt: TGTGCCACCACGAGGGCGGATGGGTTCACAGATACGCAGTATTTT

d_call: NA
j_call: TRBJ2-1
clone_size: few
v_call: TRBV6-5
cdr3_aa: CASSPGTLKGNEQFF
cdr3_nt: TGTGCCAGCAGCCCCGGGACCCTTAAGGGGAATGAGCAGTTCTTC

d_call: NA
j_call: TRBJ2-3
clone_size: few
v_call: TRBV4-1
cdr3_aa: CASSQTGSPADTQYF
cdr3_nt: TGCGCCAGCAGCCAGACCGGGAGTCCCGCAGATACGCAGTATTTT

d_call: NA
j_call: TRBJ2-1
clone_size: NA
v_call: TRBV7-8
cdr3_aa: CASSFSLNEQFF
cdr3_nt: TGTGCCAGCAGCTTCTCGCTCAACGAGCAGTTCTTC

d_call: NA
j_call: TRBJ2-7
clone_size: NA
v_call: TRBV29-1
cdr3_aa: CSVANSYEQYF
cdr3_nt: TGCAGCGTTGCTAACTCCTACGAGCAGTACTTC

d_call: NA
j_call: TRBJ1-5
clone_size: NA
v_call: TRBV2
cdr3_aa: CASSTNRVGQPQHF
cdr3_nt: TGTGCCAGCAGCACCAACAGGGTAGGGCAGCCCCAGCATTTT

d_call: TRBD1
j_call: TRBJ1-2
clone_size: NA
v_call: TRBV5-1
cdr3_aa: CASSLGTGSYGYTF
cdr3_nt: TGCGCCAGCAGCTTGGGGACAGGGTCCTATGGCTACACCTTC

d_call: TRBD2
j_call: TRBJ2-5
clone_size: many
v_call: TRBV2
cdr3_aa: CASSRTSGVETQYF
cdr3_nt: TGTGCCAGCAGTCGGACTAGCGGGGTGGAGACCCAGTACTTC

d_call: TRBD1
j_call: TRBJ2-5
clone_size: few
v_call: TRBV20-1
cdr3_aa: CSARDFRGSQETQYF
cdr3_nt: TGCAGTGCTAGAGATTTCAGGGGGTCCCAAGAGACCCAGTACTTC

d_call: NA
j_call: TRBJ2-4
clone_size: many
v_call: TRBV6-1
cdr3_aa: CASRKGGDTNIQYF
cdr3_nt: TGTGCCAGCAGAAAAGGGGGGGATACGAACATTCAGTACTTC

d_call: TRBD1
j_call: TRBJ2-7
clone_size: NA
v_call: TRBV20-1
cdr3_aa: CSAGQGVSYEQYF
cdr3_nt: TGCAGTGCCGGACAGGGGGTGTCCTACGAGCAGTACTTC

d_call: NA
j_call: TRBJ2-7
clone_size: few
v_call: TRBV28
cdr3_aa: CASNDSVRRQYF
cdr3_nt: TGTGCCAGCAATGATTCGGTGAGAAGGCAGTACTTC

d_call: NA
j_call: TRBJ1-6
clone_size: NA
v_call: TRBV7-3
cdr3_aa: CASSLLPGNSPLHF
cdr3_nt: TGTGCCAGCAGCTTACTCCCAGGCAATTCACCCCTCCACTTT

d_call: TRBD1
j_call: TRBJ1-5
clone_size: NA
v_call: TRBV18
cdr3_aa: CASSPQGTGNQPQHF
cdr3_nt: TGTGCCAGCTCACCGCAGGGGACAGGGAATCAGCCCCAGCATTTT

d_call: TRBD1
j_call: TRBJ2-5
clone_size: many
v_call: TRBV12-3/TRBV12-4
cdr3_aa: CASSPGTGGHQETQYF
cdr3_nt: TGTGCCAGCAGTCCAGGGACAGGGGGCCACCAAGAGACCCAGTACTTC

d_call: NA
j_call: TRBJ1-2
clone_size: NA
v_call: TRBV29-1
cdr3_aa: CSVTGPNYGYTF
cdr3_nt: TGCAGCGTCACAGGTCCTAACTATGGCTACACCTTC

d_call: TRBD2
j_call: TRBJ2-3
clone_size: NA
v_call: TRBV7-9
cdr3_aa: CASSAGTSGLPTDTQYF
cdr3_nt: TGTGCCAGCAGCGCCGGCACTAGCGGCCTACCGACAGATACGCAGTATTTT

d_call: TRBD1
j_call: TRBJ2-2
clone_size: NA
v_call: TRBV20-1
cdr3_aa: CSARKTGTGDTGELFF
cdr3_nt: TGCAGTGCTAGAAAGACCGGGACAGGGGACACCGGGGAGCTGTTTTTT

d_call: TRBD1
j_call: TRBJ2-7
clone_size: few
v_call: TRBV25-1
cdr3_aa: CASSWTGGYEQYF
cdr3_nt: TGTGCCAGCAGTTGGACAGGGGGCTACGAGCAGTACTTC

d_call: TRBD1
j_call: TRBJ2-1
clone_size: few
v_call: TRBV5-1
cdr3_aa: CASSMSGQTYNEQFF
cdr3_nt: TGCGCCAGCAGCATGTCGGGACAGACCTACAATGAGCAGTTCTTC

d_call: TRBD2
j_call: TRBJ2-5
clone_size: few
v_call: TRBV10-3
cdr3_aa: CASLAGVEETQYF
cdr3_nt: TGTGCCAGCCTAGCGGGAGTTGAAGAGACCCAGTACTTC